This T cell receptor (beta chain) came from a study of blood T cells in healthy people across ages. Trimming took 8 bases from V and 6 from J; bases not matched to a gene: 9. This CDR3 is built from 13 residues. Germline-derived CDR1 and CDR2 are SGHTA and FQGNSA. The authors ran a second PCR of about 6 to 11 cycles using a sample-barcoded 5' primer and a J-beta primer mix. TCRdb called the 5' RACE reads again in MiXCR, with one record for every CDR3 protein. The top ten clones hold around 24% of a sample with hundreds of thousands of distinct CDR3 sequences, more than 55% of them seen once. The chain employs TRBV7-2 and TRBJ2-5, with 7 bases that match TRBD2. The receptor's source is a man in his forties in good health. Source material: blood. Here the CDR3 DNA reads TGTGCCAGCCCAAGCGGGAAGGGAAAGACCCAGTACTTC. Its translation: CASPSGKGKTQYF.